The 24 T cell receptor beta chains below were found in one sample sequenced in a study of T-cell memory formation after mild COVID-19. TCRdb re-called the 5' RACE reads through MiXCR, storing one row per CDR3 protein. The sample records 470,000 or so distinct CDR3 sequences, around a quarter being singletons. The sequencing input was PBMCs or a T cell subset sorted from them (not recorded which). The receptor set was obtained from an adult woman who had mild COVID-19 (a few samples of this study predate the infection). Cell type and time point are not known.

This clonotype showed up just a few times. The V gene is TRBV7-2, the J gene TRBJ2-7; TRBD2 might be the D (6 bases). The CDR3 consists of 16 residues. Trimming removed 5 bases at V and 0 bases at J, with 17 bases between. The germline V gene has CDR1 SGHTA and CDR2 FQGNSA. The CDR3 here is CASSLGPGESSYEQYF. Here the CDR3 DNA reads TGTGCCAGCAGCCTGGGGCCGGGGGAGAGCTCCTACGAGCAGTACTTC.

This clonotype was detected a few times. The chain links TRBV5-1 to TRBJ2-2; 11 bases agree with TRBD1. This CDR3 region has 15 residues. With V trimmed by 4 bases and J by 4 bases, 3 bases remained unmatched. The germline V gene has CDR1 SGHRS and CDR2 YFSETQ. Here the CDR3 DNA reads TGCGCCAGCAGCCCGGACAGGGGGCTCACCGGGGAGCTGTTTTTT. Its translation is CASSPDRGLTGELFF.

This clonotype was seen more than once but under ten times. V gene TRBV7-6 combines with J gene TRBJ1-1; D unresolved. Germline V gene data show CDR1 as SGHVS and CDR2 as FNYEAQ. V lost 4 bases and J lost 7, with 10 bases in between. This CDR3 is built from 12 residues. CDR3 sequence reads: CASSSGTGEAFF. CDR3 nucleotide sequence: TGTGCCAGCAGCTCCGGCACGGGTGAAGCTTTCTTT.

The rearrangement links TRBV7-8 to TRBJ2-2, with 7 bases identical to TRBD1. CDR1 is SGHVS, CDR2 FQNEAQ, per germline. The CDR3 has 14 residues. V was pared by 0 bases and J by 8 bases, with 3 bases of the junction left unmatched. The CDR3 bases are TGTGCCAGCAGCTTAGCAGACAGGGAAGGGGAGCTGTTTTTT. This sequence encodes CASSLADREGELFF.

This sequence joins TRBV27 and TRBJ2-7; 8 bases line up with TRBD1. The V gene's germline CDR1 is MNHEY and CDR2 SMNVEV (reference sequence). The junction had 6 bases not matched to a gene; V was cut back by 5 bases and J by 0 bases. There are 15 residues in the CDR3. In DNA, the CDR3 is TGTGCCAGCAGTACCCCGACAGGGGTCTCCTACGAGCAGTACTTC. Amino acids: CASSTPTGVSYEQYF.

This clonotype was picked up a small number of times. J is TRBJ1-1 and V is TRBV5-1; TRBD1 agrees at 7 bases. The CDR3 consists of 17 residues. With 4 bases clipped from V and 1 base from J, the junction kept 13 bases outside the gene matches. Germline lookup yields CDR1 SGHRS and CDR2 YFSETQ. The CDR3 sequence is CASSGVVAGTANTEAFF. CDR3 nucleotides: TGCGCCAGCAGCGGGGTGGTAGCGGGGACAGCGAACACTGAAGCTTTCTTT.

V is TRBV5-1 and J is TRBJ2-1; D gene uncertain. Per germline, CDR1 SGHRS and CDR2 YFSETQ. Trimming took off 6 bases at V and 8 bases at J, with 12 bases between the two ends. There are 12 residues in the CDR3. The CDR3 nucleotides read TGCGCCAGCACGATTGGCGGACATGAGCAGTTCTTC. This translates into CASTIGGHEQFF.

The gene calls are TRBV5-6 and TRBJ1-1, with a possible D match to TRBD1 (5 bases). V lost 0 bases and J 5 bases, leaving 23 bases between the germline ends. Germline assignment: CDR1 SGHDT and CDR2 YYEEEE. The CDR3 has 18 amino acids. CDR3 residues: CASSLAASGFGGETEAFF. The CDR3 DNA sequence: TGTGCCAGCAGCTTGGCCGCGTCAGGGTTTGGAGGAGAAACTGAAGCTTTCTTT. The whole variable domain, filled in from reference TRBV5-6 and TRBJ1-1, reads DAGVTQSPTHLIKTRGQQVTLRCSPKSGHDTVSWYQQALGQGPQFIFQYYEEEERQRGNFPDRFSGHQFPNYSSELNVNALLLGDSALYLCASSLAASGFGGETEAFFGQGTRLTVV.

The sample holds a few counts of this clonotype. The rearrangement uses TRBV10-3 and TRBJ2-1; D gene ambiguous. Trimming removed 3 bases from V and 2 bases from J, with 17 bases in between. The CDR3 length is 17 residues. Germline loops: CDR1 ENHRY, CDR2 SYGVKD. The CDR3 nucleotides read TGTGCCATCAGTGACTTTTCTGACCTCACCCCCTACAATGAGCAGTTCTTC. It translates to CAISDFSDLTPYNEQFF.

This clonotype was observed a handful of times. This rearrangement joins TRBV3-1 to TRBJ1-1; 12 nucleotides line up with TRBD1. The germline V gene encodes CDR1 LGHDT and CDR2 YNNKEL (reference sequence). There are 15 residues in the CDR3. The trim removed 1 base at V and 7 bases at J, leaving 4 bases unmatched. CDR3 region: CASSQGDRGRGEAFF. The CDR3 nucleotides are TGTGCCAGCAGCCAAGGGGACAGGGGGCGAGGTGAAGCTTTCTTT.

The chain joins TRBV20-1 to TRBJ2-5; no definite D call. CDR3 length: 16 amino acids. Trimming took 3 bases from V and 2 from J, leaving 19 bases between them. CDR1 DFQATT and CDR2 SNEGSKA come from the germline V gene (reference sequence). The CDR3 protein is CSASRLERLEQETQYF. CDR3 sequence (DNA): TGCAGTGCTAGCCGACTGGAACGCCTGGAACAAGAGACCCAGTACTTC.

DNA for the CDR3: TGTGCCAGCAGTTACAAAGCCGGGACAGGGCGTCGGGGTATCCCCGACTACGAGCAGTACTTC. It yields the protein CASSYKAGTGRRGIPDYEQYF. The chain is built from TRBV6-5 and TRBJ2-7, with 9 bases matching TRBD1. The CDR3 contains 21 residues. Germline V gives CDR1 MNHEY, CDR2 SVGAGI. Trimming took 2 bases from V and 3 from J; bases not matched to a gene: 23.

This clonotype has more than one count but fewer than ten. The chain employs TRBV25-1 and TRBJ2-1; 8 bases line up with TRBD1. J lost 13 bases, V lost 2 bases, and 13 bases had no gene match. The CDR3 spans 15 residues. Germline CDR1 is MGHDK and CDR2 is SYGVNS. The CDR3 protein is CASSERQGRLGVQFF. The CDR3 DNA reads as TGTGCCAGCAGTGAAAGACAGGGGAGATTAGGAGTTCAGTTCTTC.

J is TRBJ2-7 and V is TRBV7-2; 8 bases are a match to TRBD1. The ends lost 2 bases at V and 6 bases at J; junction bases unmatched: 9. The CDR3 loop spans 15 amino acids. Germline lookup yields CDR1 SGHTA and CDR2 FQGNSA. In DNA, the CDR3 is TGTGCCAGCAGCTTATCCGGGACAGGACCTACCGAGCAGTACTTC. It yields the protein CASSLSGTGPTEQYF.

The chain employs TRBV5-1 and TRBJ2-2, with D possibly TRBD2 on 6 matching bases. V shed 4 bases and J shed 0 bases, with 16 bases lying between them. Germline lookup yields CDR1 SGHRS and CDR2 YFSETQ. This CDR3 region has 17 residues. The CDR3 DNA is TGCGCCAGCAGCCCCCTCGACGGGGAGGCGAACACCGGGGAGCTGTTTTTT. This encodes CASSPLDGEANTGELFF.

The chain has TRBV20-1 and TRBJ2-1; TRBD2 matches 8 bases. CDR3 length: 16 residues. The V segment lost 3 bases and the J segment 2 bases; nucleotides outside the gene matches: 9. Looked up from germline, CDR1 is DFQATT and CDR2 is SNEGSKA (reference sequence). For the CDR3, the DNA is TGCAGTGCTAGCACCATCCAGGGACTAGCCTACAATGAGCAGTTCTTC. Its protein product is CSASTIQGLAYNEQFF.

J is TRBJ2-5 and V is TRBV6-5, with 9 nucleotides matching TRBD2. CDR1 MNHEY and CDR2 SVGAGI come from the germline V gene. The CDR3 is 14 residues long. After removal of 9 bases from V and 5 bases from J, the junction contained 10 bases not matched to a gene. The CDR3 DNA reads as TGTGCCAGTACGACCGGGACTAGCCGCGAGACCCAGTACTTC. Translation: CASTTGTSRETQYF.

The chain carries TRBV18 and TRBJ1-2; possibly TRBD1 for D (5 bases). The germline V and J ends were trimmed by 2 bases and 8 bases, with 24 bases remaining between them. Germline lookup yields CDR1 KGHSH and CDR2 LQKENI. The CDR3 length is 17 residues. The DNA for the CDR3 is TGTGCCAGCTCACCAACCGCAGGGTCCTGGGGCTCGACCGGCTACACCTTC. Translation gives CASSPTAGSWGSTGYTF.

The chain employs TRBV7-9 and TRBJ1-2; the D gene is possibly TRBD1 (5 bases). The germline gives CDR1 SEHNR, CDR2 FQNEAQ (reference sequence). V was trimmed by 7 bases and J by 6 bases, leaving 18 bases between them. The CDR3 runs 14 residues. The CDR3 spells CASTYHEGRHGYTF. In DNA, the CDR3 is TGTGCCAGCACCTACCACGAGGGGCGCCATGGCTACACCTTC.

In its sample, this clonotype was seen a few times. This chain joins TRBV4-1 and TRBJ2-2; D gene unclear. The CDR3 length is 15 residues. The V gene's germline CDR1 is MGHRA and CDR2 YSYEKL. V was cut by 1 base and J by 2 bases, with 8 bases left in between. The CDR3 is CASSQAAVNTGELFF. CDR3 bases: TGCGCCAGCAGCCAAGCCGCAGTTAACACCGGGGAGCTGTTTTTT.

The V gene is TRBV4-1, the J gene TRBJ2-7; D might be TRBD1 (6 bases). The CDR3 contains 14 residues. The germline V and J ends were trimmed by 4 bases and 2 bases, with 12 bases remaining between them. CDR1 is MGHRA and CDR2 is YSYEKL in the germline V gene. Written as DNA, the CDR3 is TGCGCCAGCAGCCCTCGACAGGTGGCCTACGAGCAGTACTTC. Protein product: CASSPRQVAYEQYF.

This chain links TRBV18 with TRBJ2-5; D not certain. Between the trimmed V and J ends, which lost 3 bases and 3 bases, there was a span of 5 bases. CDR1 is KGHSH and CDR2 is LQKENI in the germline V gene. The CDR3 runs 12 residues. The CDR3 region is CASSPQEETQYF. Written as DNA, the CDR3 is TGTGCCAGCTCACCGCAGGAAGAGACCCAGTACTTC.

This clonotype was picked up a small number of times. V is TRBV29-1 and J is TRBJ2-5; TRBD1 matches 8 bases. The CDR3 runs 16 residues. V was clipped by 1 base and J by 1 base; unmatched bases: 8. Germline V gives CDR1 SQVTM, CDR2 ANQGSEA. CDR3 sequence (DNA): TGCAGCGTTGAAGTTGCAGGGGGCCCGACCCAAGAGACCCAGTACTTC. This gives the protein CSVEVAGGPTQETQYF.

The CDR3 nucleotides read TGTGCCAGCAGTTACCCCAGAGAGGGCGGCACAGATACGCAGTATTTT. It yields the protein CASSYPREGGTDTQYF. The V gene is TRBV6-2 or TRBV6-3, the J gene TRBJ2-3; possible D gene TRBD2, 5 bases. CDR3 length: 16 amino acids. Germline V lookup: CDR1 MNHEY, CDR2 SVGEGT. V was trimmed by 2 bases and J by 1 base, leaving 13 bases between them.